Given below is one T cell receptor (beta chain) in context. What it binds is unknown. The data originate from a study of PD-1 blockade in classical Hodgkin lymphoma. Repertoires were generated with immunoSEQ multiplex PCR, while TCRdb's copy carries only in-frame clones and drops some. Counted here are 10,000 to 15,000 clones, roughly nine tenths occurring once; the ten biggest clones make up more than 0.4%. The germline gives CDR1 SNHLY, CDR2 FYNNEI. Trimming took 4 bases from V and 6 from J, leaving 9 bases between them. This CDR3 spans 12 amino acids. The study's findings and limits: Complete responders possessed baseline diversity comparable to newly diagnosed patients. The study reported lower baseline TCR diversity in newly diagnosed patients than in healthy donors.

Every one of the patients relapsed after autologous stem cell transplantation (brentuximab vedotin exposure was variable). Isolation of CD4+ T cells from thawed PBMCs was performed by magnetic negative selection. The sequencing used CD4+ T cells from blood, collected at baseline. This sequence originates from a human donor with classical Hodgkin lymphoma. The chain links TRBV2 to TRBJ1-2, with D perhaps TRBD1 (5 bases). The CDR3 bases are TGTGCCAGCAGTGCCACAGGAGATGGCTACACCTTC. This codes for CASSATGDGYTF.